These T cell receptor beta chains were read from a single sample in a study of OX40 agonist ivuxolimab in advanced cancers. Data came from immunoSEQ multiplex PCR; TCRdb stores just in-frame clones and leaves some out. The sample comprises tens of thousands of clones, approximately 91% of which are singletons, and around 1.5% rests with the top ten. The sequencing here drew on CD4+ or CD8+ T cells sorted from blood, taken in a trial of the OX40 agonist ivuxolimab. The receptors were gathered from an adult with an advanced solid tumor such as melanoma, head and neck, liver or kidney cancer. The CDR3 runs from the conserved cysteine through the conserved F or W. Fields, in order: V gene, clone size, D gene, J gene, CDR3 DNA, CDR3 protein. D genes are given only for firm matches. Some rows mark clone size as missing; the rest say once, few, many or name a class of expanded clone.

TRBV29-1	-	-	TRBJ1-1	TGCAGCGTTGGGGGTACGCGCGCGAACACTGAAGCTTTCTTT	CSVGGTRANTEAFF
TRBV9	once	-	TRBJ1-4	TGTGCCAGCAGCATTGGGGGTGGAGAAAAACTGTTTTTT	CASSIGGGEKLFF
TRBV7-9	-	-	TRBJ2-7	TGTGCCAGCAGCTTTGCCGGGGTTGCCGAGCAGTACTTC	CASSFAGVAEQYF
TRBV10-3	-	TRBD2	TRBJ2-1	TGTGCCACCGCCGGGACTAGCGGGAGTCGTGGCTCCAATGAGCAGTTCTTC	CATAGTSGSRGSNEQFF
TRBV6-5	-	TRBD1	TRBJ1-1	TGTGCCAGCAGCCGACAGGGAAGTGGCACTGAAGCTTTCTTT	CASSRQGSGTEAFF
TRBV29-1	once	-	TRBJ1-3	TGCAGCGTTGAAGAAGGAGGGGGCTCTGGAAACACCATATATTTT	CSVEEGGGSGNTIYF
TRBV11-2	-	TRBD2	TRBJ2-1	TGTGCCAGCAGCTTTGCTAGGACTAGCTACTACAATGAGCAGTTCTTC	CASSFARTSYYNEQFF
TRBV30	once	-	TRBJ1-3	TGTGCCTGGAGTAGCCCGGACCGTGGAAACACCATATATTTT	CAWSSPDRGNTIYF
TRBV19	-	-	TRBJ2-2	TGTGCCAGTAGAAGAGGTCCCAACACCGGGGAGCTGTTTTTT	CASRRGPNTGELFF
TRBV6-5	-	-	TRBJ2-5	TGTGCCAGCAGTTACTCTGGGGAGACCCAGTACTTC	CASSYSGETQYF
TRBV5-1	-	-	TRBJ2-7	TGCGCCAGCAGCCGGGAAGGAGGGGAGCAGTACTTC	CASSREGGEQYF
TRBV6-1	-	TRBD1	TRBJ2-3	TGTGCCAGCAGTGAAAGGGTCAGGGGGCCTGGCACAGATACGCAGTATTTT	CASSERVRGPGTDTQYF
TRBV5-3	-	-	TRBJ1-5	TGTGCCAGCAGCTTGTCCCAGCATTTT	CASSLSQHF
TRBV6-5	-	-	TRBJ1-5	TGTGCCAGCAGTTCGGGTGAGCACAATCAGCCCCAGCATTTT	CASSSGEHNQPQHF
TRBV6-6	-	-	TRBJ2-4	TGTGCCAGCAGTTCTCTCCTCTTAGCCAAAAACATTCAGTACTTC	CASSSLLLAKNIQYF
TRBV7-9	-	TRBD1	TRBJ1-5	TGTGCCAGCAGCTTCGGACAGGGGTATTACCGTAATCAGCCCCAGCATTTT	CASSFGQGYYRNQPQHF
TRBV6-1	-	-	TRBJ2-2	TGTGCCAGCAGTGATCTTTGGGGGGTTACCGGGGAGCTGTTTTTT	CASSDLWGVTGELFF
TRBV5-1	-	-	TRBJ2-1	TGCGCCAGCAGCGCCCCCGGGACTGCCTACAATGAGCAGTTCTTC	CASSAPGTAYNEQFF
TRBV21-1	-	-	TRBJ2-3	TGTGCCAGCAGCCAGTGGAAGTACTCAAGAAGCACAGATACGCAGTATTTT	CASSQWKYSRSTDTQYF
TRBV21-1	-	-	TRBJ2-3	TGTGCCAGCAGCAAAAGGGGAACGGATGGCACAGATACGCAGTATTTT	CASSKRGTDGTDTQYF
TRBV11-2	once	-	TRBJ2-7	TGTGCCAGCAGCTTTTCCAACTACGAGCAGTACTTC	CASSFSNYEQYF
TRBV19	-	-	TRBJ2-3	TGTGCCAGTAGGAACAGAGATACGCAGTATTTT	CASRNRDTQYF
TRBV29-1	-	-	TRBJ1-3	TGCAGCGTGCGAACAGGGTTAAGCTCTGGAAACACCATATATTTT	CSVRTGLSSGNTIYF
TRBV7-2	once	-	TRBJ2-5	TGTGCCAGCAGCTCAGCAGGGCTAGCCCTCCAAGAGACCCAGTACTTC	CASSSAGLALQETQYF